These T cell receptor beta chains were read from a single sample in a study of early T cells in non-severe SARS-CoV-2 infection. TCRdb analysed the 5' RACE reads with MiXCR anew, one entry per CDR3 protein. Of more than 20,000 distinct CDR3 sequences in the sample, about 4% are singletons; the top ten hold roughly 1.5%. Sequencing was performed on whole blood. Receptors were obtained from an adult who was a healthcare worker with PCR-confirmed SARS-CoV-2 infection or an uninfected control (not recorded which). The CDR3 runs from the conserved cysteine through the conserved F or W. The D gene is left open where the match is weak. Size values are once, few and many counts, or a class for expanded clones, and some rows have none.

j_call,clone_size,cdr3_length,d_call,v_call,cdr3_nt,cdr3_aa
TRBJ2-7,NA,16,NA,TRBV3-1,TGTGCCAGCAGCCGCGGCCCGGGGGCTAGCTCCTACGAGCAGTACTTC,CASSRGPGASSYEQYF
TRBJ2-7,NA,15,NA,TRBV6-1,TGTGCCAGCAGTGGCCTGGACGTATACTCCTACGAGCAGTACTTC,CASSGLDVYSYEQYF
TRBJ2-4,many,14,TRBD2,TRBV15,TGTGCCACCAGCCGGGAAGCGGGGGTGCGCATTCAGTACTTC,CATSREAGVRIQYF
TRBJ1-1,NA,14,TRBD1,TRBV6-2/TRBV6-3,TGTGCCAGCACCGAGGTTCAGGGGGGGACTGAAGCTTTCTTT,CASTEVQGGTEAFF
TRBJ1-1,many,14,NA,TRBV12-3/TRBV12-4,TGTGCCAGCAGTTCGAGCGAGTGGGTCACTGAAGCTTTCTTT,CASSSSEWVTEAFF
TRBJ2-1,many,15,NA,TRBV6-5,TGTGCCAGCAGGTCAGGGGTTGCGAGCTACAATGAGCAGTTCTTC,CASRSGVASYNEQFF
TRBJ1-1,NA,13,NA,TRBV2,TGTGCCAGCAGTGGACAGTCAAACACTGAAGCTTTCTTT,CASSGQSNTEAFF
TRBJ2-2,many,14,NA,TRBV3-1,TGTGCCAGCAGCCAAGTTCTCACACCCGGGGAGCTGTTTTTT,CASSQVLTPGELFF
TRBJ1-1,many,14,NA,TRBV6-6,TGTGCCAGCAGTTACAGGGCGATGAACACTGAAGCTTTCTTT,CASSYRAMNTEAFF
TRBJ2-7,many,16,TRBD1,TRBV10-2,TGCGCCAGCAGTGAGTCGACTCGTGGACAGGGGAACCAGCGGTACTTC,CASSESTRGQGNQRYF
TRBJ2-5,many,13,NA,TRBV18,TGTGCCAGCTCACCTTCCTGGGGAGAGACCCAGTACTTC,CASSPSWGETQYF
TRBJ2-1,few,14,NA,TRBV12-3/TRBV12-4,TGTGCCAGCAGTCCCAGTTTCGGGGGCAATGAGCAGTTCTTC,CASSPSFGGNEQFF
TRBJ2-7,few,13,TRBD2,TRBV9,TGTGCCAGCAGCTTTGGACTAGCGGGGCGGCAGTACTTC,CASSFGLAGRQYF
TRBJ1-6,many,14,NA,TRBV11-2,TGTGCCAGCAGCTTACTCAGGGGAAATTCACCCCTCCACTTT,CASSLLRGNSPLHF
TRBJ2-5,many,14,TRBD1,TRBV5-1,TGCGCCAGCAGCTTGGAGGGACAGGGGGAGACCCAGTACTTC,CASSLEGQGETQYF
TRBJ1-2,many,13,NA,TRBV10-1,TGCGCCAGCAGTGAGAAGACTAACTATGGCTACACCTTC,CASSEKTNYGYTF
TRBJ1-2,many,13,NA,TRBV4-1,TGCGCCAGCAGCCAACCACAAACGTATGGCTACACCTTC,CASSQPQTYGYTF
TRBJ2-6,many,13,NA,TRBV12-5,TGTGCTAGTGGCCGATCTGGGGCCAACGTCCTGACTTTC,CASGRSGANVLTF
TRBJ2-1,many,12,NA,TRBV9,TGTGCCAGCAGTCCCTCCTACAATGAGCAGTTCTTC,CASSPSYNEQFF
TRBJ1-6,many,14,NA,TRBV2,TGTGCCAGCAGCCCACAGGGAGTGAATTCACCCCTCCACTTT,CASSPQGVNSPLHF
TRBJ2-5,many,12,NA,TRBV18,TGTGCCAGCTCAACTGGCCAAGAGACCCAGTATTTC,CASSTGQETQYF
TRBJ2-1,many,17,TRBD2,TRBV10-2,TGCGCCAGCAGACTAGCGGGGACTAGGAGCTCCTACAATGAGCAGTTCTTC,CASRLAGTRSSYNEQFF